This section outlines one T cell receptor (beta chain) sequence together with its context. Antigen specificity is unknown. Systemic immunosuppression or a history of autoimmune disease excluded patients. J was trimmed by 4 bases and V by 0 bases; bases with no gene match: 2. The CDR3 is 14 residues long. CDR1 LNHNV and CDR2 YYDKDF come from the germline V gene (reference sequence). The sample belongs to a study of OX40 agonist ivuxolimab in advanced cancers. Study results and limitations: Both blood CD4+ and CD8+ T cells showed clonal growth by week 6 at 0.1 to 3.0 mg/kg.

Method: immunoSEQ multiplex PCR; TCRdb's copy keeps in-frame clones and lacks some. The sample lists 40,000 to 55,000 clones; 80% to 90% were seen once. J is TRBJ1-2 and V is TRBV15; 7 nucleotides align to TRBD1. The sample consisted of CD4+ or CD8+ T cells sorted from blood, taken in a trial of the OX40 agonist ivuxolimab. The clonotype was recovered from an adult with an advanced solid tumor such as melanoma, head and neck, liver or kidney cancer. CDR3 region: CATSRDRGFYGYTF. The CDR3 DNA sequence: TGTGCCACCAGCAGAGACAGGGGGTTCTATGGCTACACCTTC.